These 25 T cell receptor beta chains were sequenced from one sample in a study of cytomegalovirus exposure and HLA in healthy donors. The PCR employed 60 Vbeta primers together with 13 Jbeta primers. Here immunoSEQ multiplex PCR was the method, and the copy in TCRdb shows in-frame clones only, minus some. This sample has 85,000 to 120,000 clones; approximately 85% occur once, and the top ten carry roughly 1.6%. The sequencing sample was made of PBMCs. These receptors were obtained from a man between 45 and 60 years old in good health and CMV-seronegative.

This clone was seen a few times. The chain has TRBV11-3 and TRBJ1-1; 8 nucleotides match TRBD1. With 6 bases clipped from V and 4 bases from J, the junction kept 13 bases outside the gene matches. CDR1 is SGHNT, CDR2 YENEEA, per germline. The CDR3 is made up of 16 amino acids. The CDR3 region has the DNA TGTGCCAGCAGTCGGGGCAGGGGGCGAGGGATCACTGAAGCTTTCTTT. Protein: CASSRGRGRGITEAFF.

J is TRBJ1-5 and V is TRBV11-2; the D is unclear. V lost 1 base and J lost 6, with 4 bases in between. Germline V gives CDR1 SGHAT, CDR2 FQNNGV. The CDR3 has 12 amino acids. CDR3 protein: CASSLVGQPQHF. The CDR3 region has the DNA TGTGCCAGCAGCTTAGTCGGTCAGCCCCAGCATTTT.

This sequence joins TRBV11-3 and TRBJ2-1, with 8 bases that match TRBD2. CDR3 length: 13 residues. Germline CDR1 SGHNT, CDR2 YENEEA. With V trimmed by 0 bases and J by 8 bases, 0 bases remained unmatched. The CDR3 spells CASSLELADEQFF. CDR3 nucleotides: TGTGCCAGCAGCTTAGAACTAGCGGATGAGCAGTTCTTC.

The chain employs TRBV11-1 and TRBJ2-3, with 7 bases matching TRBD2. Germline-derived CDR1 and CDR2 are SGHAT and FQDESV (reference sequence). With V trimmed by 5 bases and J by 9 bases, 11 bases remained unmatched. CDR3 size: 14 residues. Written as DNA, the CDR3 is TGTGCCAGCAGCCCTAGCGGTGGATTTCGCACGCAGTATTTT. It codes for CASSPSGGFRTQYF.

Only a few counts were recorded for this clone. The chain uses TRBV5-5 and TRBJ2-3; TRBD2 aligns across 7 bases. V lost 2 bases and J lost 0; bases outside the gene matches: 9. The CDR3 is 17 amino acids. CDR1 is SGHKS and CDR2 is YYEKEE in the germline V gene (reference sequence). This CDR3 reads CASSFDFGGESTDTQYF. The DNA for the CDR3 is TGTGCCAGCAGCTTCGATTTTGGGGGGGAAAGCACAGATACGCAGTATTTT. Looking up the rest from reference TRBV5-5 and TRBJ2-3 gives the full variable domain: DAGVTQSPTHLIKTRGQQVTLRCSPISGHKSVSWYQQVLGQGPQFIFQYYEKEERGRGNFPDRFSARQFPNYSSELNVNALLLGDSALYLCASSFDFGGESTDTQYFGPGTRLTVL.

The chain has TRBV4-2 and TRBJ1-3; D is ambiguous. CDR1 and CDR2 from the germline V gene are LGHNA and YNFKEQ. Trimming removed 3 bases at V and 1 base at J, with 13 bases between. The CDR3 is 16 residues long. DNA of the CDR3: TGTGCCAGCAGCCACCTTCTTGATACATCTGGAAACACCATATATTTT. Residues: CASSHLLDTSGNTIYF.

The V call is TRBV6-5, the J call TRBJ2-1; 9 bases align to TRBD2. The length of the CDR3 is 15 residues. Trimming cost V 2 bases and J 4 bases; bases outside gene matches: 3. Germline CDR1 reads MNHEY; CDR2 reads SVGAGI. The CDR3: CASSYASGVYNEQFF. The CDR3 nucleotides read TGTGCCAGCAGTTACGCTAGCGGGGTTTACAATGAGCAGTTCTTC.

The V and J genes are TRBV18 and TRBJ2-7; maybe TRBD2 (5 bases). The germline V and J ends were trimmed by 2 bases and 1 base, with 12 bases remaining between them. Per germline, CDR1 KGHSH and CDR2 LQKENI. The CDR3 length is 15 residues. Written as DNA, the CDR3 is TGTGCCAGCTCACCATTAAGTGGAGGATCCTACGAGCAGTACTTC. Translation: CASSPLSGGSYEQYF.

The chain recombines TRBV7-2 with TRBJ2-3; 9 nucleotides line up with TRBD1. V lost 4 bases to trimming and J lost 12 bases; unmatched junction nucleotides: 5. The CDR3 covers 12 residues. CDR1 SGHTA and CDR2 FQGNSA come from the germline V gene. Written as DNA, the CDR3 is TGTGCCAGCAGCTCCCCGGGACAGGGCCAGTATTTT. It is translated as CASSSPGQGQYF.

This clone was picked up a small number of times. V is TRBV2 and J is TRBJ1-2, with D perhaps TRBD1 (6 bases). CDR1 and CDR2 (germline): SNHLY, FYNNEI. V was clipped by 5 bases and J by 5 bases, with 18 bases between them. The CDR3 is made up of 15 amino acids. In DNA form, the CDR3 reads TGTGCCAGCAGTTCCTGGGGAGGGGGAAGTTATGGCTACACCTTC. Protein: CASSSWGGGSYGYTF.

This clone was counted only a few times. The CDR3 loop reads CASSATVNTEAFF. CDR3 coding DNA: TGTGCCAGTAGTGCTACAGTGAACACTGAAGCTTTCTTT. The V gene is TRBV19, the J gene TRBJ1-1; D is ambiguous. This CDR3 is built from 13 residues. With 5 bases removed from V and 0 bases from J, the gap between germline ends came to 7 bases. Looked up from germline, CDR1 is LNHDA and CDR2 is SQIVND (reference sequence).

The table lists this clone with a few counts. The CDR3 reads CAWSAGLNTDTQYF. In DNA form, the CDR3 reads TGTGCCTGGAGTGCCGGACTAAACACAGATACGCAGTATTTT. The rearrangement links TRBV30 to TRBJ2-3, with D maybe TRBD2 (6 bases). Germline lookup yields CDR1 GTSNPN and CDR2 SVGIG (reference sequence). V dropped 1 base and J dropped 2 bases, with 10 bases sitting between them. This CDR3 comprises 14 residues.

As concerns this clone: Relative to the germline gene, one junction end is altered; a read error may explain this. This sequence joins TRBV7-2 and TRBJ1-3; no clear D. The CDR3 totals 14 residues. Germline lookup yields CDR1 SGHTA and CDR2 FQGNSA. CDR3: CASSDWNSGNAIYF. The CDR3 DNA reads as TGTGCCAGCAGCGACTGGAACTCTGGAAACGCCATATATTTT.

This chain uses TRBV7-9 with TRBJ2-5; 12 nucleotides agree with TRBD2. This CDR3 spans 14 amino acids. Germline V gene data show CDR1 as SEHNR and CDR2 as FQNEAQ (reference sequence). Trimming removed 5 bases from V and 3 bases from J; junction bases left unmatched: 1. The CDR3 bases are TGTGCCAGCAGCCGACTAGCGGGGGAAGAGACCCAGTACTTC. As protein: CASSRLAGEETQYF.

The table lists this clone with a few counts. This chain joins TRBV5-1 and TRBJ2-3, with 7 bases lining up with TRBD2. The CDR3 is 14 amino acids. From germline, CDR1 is SGHRS and CDR2 YFSETQ. J gave up 6 bases and V 4 bases, and 8 bases lay outside the gene matches. The CDR3 nucleotides are TGCGCCAGCAGCCCGGGGGGATTCAGGGATACGCAGTATTTT. Its protein product is CASSPGGFRDTQYF.

The rearrangement joins TRBV10-3 to TRBJ1-5; unclear D gene. The V gene lost 2 bases and the J gene lost 2 bases, with 7 bases spanning the gap. The germline CDR1 and CDR2 sequences are ENHRY and SYGVKD. The length of the CDR3 is 14 residues. The CDR3 protein is CAISETDGNQPQHF. CDR3 nucleotide sequence: TGTGCCATCAGTGAGACAGACGGCAATCAGCCCCAGCATTTT.

This rearrangement joins TRBV15 to TRBJ1-1, with 10 bases aligning to TRBD1. The CDR3 runs 16 residues. CDR1 is LNHNV, CDR2 YYDKDF, per germline (reference sequence). The trim removed 3 bases at V and 3 bases at J, leaving 7 bases unmatched. CDR3 amino acids: CATSRLPGQGYTEAFF. The CDR3 nucleotides read TGTGCCACCAGCAGGCTACCGGGACAGGGGTACACTGAAGCTTTCTTT.

The rearrangement uses TRBV5-1 and TRBJ2-7, with 8 bases fitting TRBD2. CDR3 length: 12 residues. Looked up from germline, CDR1 is SGHRS and CDR2 is YFSETQ. The chain's CDR3 is CASSYRLAGLDV. The CDR3 region has the DNA TGCGCCAGCAGCTATCGCTTAGCGGGGTTAGACGTC.

V usage is TRBV25-1 and J usage is TRBJ1-3, with a possible D match to TRBD1 (5 bases). CDR3 length: 17 amino acids. V was shortened by 2 bases and J by 2 bases, with 16 bases between the two germline ends. Per germline, CDR1 MGHDK and CDR2 SYGVNS. CDR3 nucleotide sequence: TGTGCCAGCAGTGAAGGCGGGGGACCGTTGACTGGAAACACCATATATTTT. Encoded protein: CASSEGGGPLTGNTIYF.

This CDR3 reads CASSISGGLLNIQYF. The CDR3 DNA is TGTGCCAGTAGTATATCGGGGGGGCTGTTGAACATTCAGTACTTC. The genes are TRBV19 and TRBJ2-4, with TRBD2 matching over 8 bases. The CDR3 is made up of 15 amino acids. Per germline, CDR1 LNHDA and CDR2 SQIVND (reference sequence). The V gene end was trimmed by 2 bases and the J gene end by 7 bases; junction bases not matched to a gene: 7.

The gene calls are TRBV11-3 and TRBJ2-3; D not certain. The germline V gene encodes CDR1 SGHNT and CDR2 YENEEA. V was clipped by 5 bases and J by 5 bases, with 11 bases between them. This CDR3 is 13 amino acids long. CDR3 protein: CASSQLAQDTQYF. In nucleotides, the CDR3 is TGTGCCAGCAGCCAACTCGCGCAAGATACGCAGTATTTT.

The rearrangement joins TRBV21-1 to TRBJ2-7; no check of the table's D call, TRBD1, against the DNA was made. TRBV21-1 is shown as a pseudogene. The CDR3 extends over 13 amino acids. The CDR3: CASSKKGGYEQYV. The CDR3 DNA follows: TGTGCCAGCAGCAAAAAAGGGGGTTACGAGCAGTACGTC.

The V and J genes are TRBV28 and TRBJ2-5, with TRBD2 matching over 7 bases. J was trimmed by 7 bases and V by 6 bases; bases with no gene match: 14. The CDR3 sequence is 15 residues long. Germline V lookup: CDR1 MDHEN, CDR2 SYDVKM. The CDR3 is CASSPGTTPAGTQYF. CDR3 in DNA: TGTGCCAGCAGCCCCGGGACTACCCCGGCGGGGACCCAGTACTTC.

This clone was seen only a few times. This chain uses TRBV5-4 with TRBJ1-4, with D hard to call. Trimming removed 2 bases from V and 6 bases from J, with 14 bases in between. CDR3 length equals 15 residues. The V gene's germline CDR1 is SGHNT and CDR2 YYREEE (reference sequence). CDR3 in amino acids: CASSLTVGFDEKLFF. CDR3 sequence (DNA): TGTGCCAGCAGCTTAACGGTCGGGTTCGATGAAAAACTGTTTTTT.

Regarding this clone: Sequence at one end of the junction differs from germline and may be a read error. The CDR3 reads CSSSYPTGEAGNTIYF. CDR3 nucleotides: TGTTCCAGCAGTTACCCGACAGGGGAGGCTGGAAACACCATATATTTT. The chain is built from TRBV7-9 and TRBJ1-3; TRBD1 agrees at 8 bases. There are 16 residues in the CDR3. From germline, CDR1 is SEHNR and CDR2 FQNEAQ (reference sequence).